The 26 T cell receptor beta chains below were found in one sample sequenced in a study of blood T cells in healthy people across ages. The use of a sample-barcoded 5' primer and a J-beta primer mix characterized a second PCR of about 7 to 12 cycles. TCRdb re-called the 5' RACE reads with MiXCR, one entry per CDR3 protein. This sample carries around 1.5 million distinct CDR3 sequences, about 40% of them seen once, and the ten largest clones take 7% to 9.5%. Sequencing was performed on blood. The receptor set was obtained from a woman between 18 and 29 years old in good health.

This chain's CDR3 is CASSSGLAGPREQFF. CDR3 nucleotides: TGTGCCAGCAGTTCGGGACTAGCGGGGCCTCGTGAGCAGTTCTTC. This sequence joins TRBV6-5 and TRBJ2-1, with TRBD2 matching over 13 bases. This CDR3 has 15 residues. Germline V CDR1 and CDR2: MNHEY, SVGAGI. The trim removed 4 bases at V and 9 bases at J, leaving 6 bases unmatched.

This clonotype was seen a few times. The gene calls are TRBV7-9 and TRBJ2-3; D tentatively reads TRBD1 or TRBD2 (5 bases each). Trimming cost V 4 bases and J 1 base, with 18 bases left between them. The germline V gene encodes CDR1 SEHNR and CDR2 FQNEAQ (reference sequence). The CDR3 has 17 amino acids. As DNA, the CDR3 is TGTGCCAGCAGCTGGAACTGGGACGCTCGGGGCACAGATACGCAGTATTTT. Its translation: CASSWNWDARGTDTQYF. Full variable domain (missing parts from reference TRBV7-9 and TRBJ2-3): DTGVSQNPRHKITKRGQNVTFRCDPISEHNRLYWYRQTLGQGPEFLTYFQNEAQLEKSRLLSDRFSAERPKGSFSTLEIQRTEQGDSAMYLCASSWNWDARGTDTQYFGPGTRLTVL.

This chain connects TRBV27 to TRBJ2-3; 11 nucleotides match TRBD2. This CDR3 is 15 amino acids long. V trimming: 5 bases; J trimming: 5 bases; junction bases outside the gene matches: 6. Germline-derived CDR1 and CDR2 are MNHEY and SMNVEV (reference sequence). CDR3 region: CASSEAGTSGDTQYF. The CDR3 coding sequence is TGTGCCAGCAGTGAAGCCGGGACTAGCGGAGATACGCAGTATTTT.

The chain recombines TRBV5-1 with TRBJ2-3; D ambiguous. Germline V gene data show CDR1 as SGHRS and CDR2 as YFSETQ. The CDR3 is made up of 22 amino acids. Trimming pared 0 bases from V and 0 bases from J, leaving 29 bases between. This CDR3 reads CASSLASSQKGFSNTSTDTQYF. In DNA, the CDR3 is TGCGCCAGCAGCTTGGCTTCGTCTCAGAAGGGCTTTAGCAACACTAGCACAGATACGCAGTATTTT.

This clonotype was seen a few times. The chain employs TRBV6-6 and TRBJ2-4, with 11 bases fitting TRBD1. Near its end, the DNA agrees better with TRBJ2-7, so the J call may be wrong. Looked up from germline, CDR1 is MNHNY and CDR2 is SVGAGI (reference sequence). The CDR3 contains 14 residues. CDR3 region: CASSKGQGVTEQYF. CDR3 DNA: TGTGCCAGCAGCAAGGGACAGGGGGTAACCGAGCAGTACTTC.

This clonotype was detected only a few times. The gene calls are TRBV6-6 and TRBJ2-3; TRBD2 agrees at 7 bases. Germline V gives CDR1 MNHNY, CDR2 SVGAGI (reference sequence). The ends lost 7 bases at V and 6 bases at J; junction bases unmatched: 10. CDR3 size: 14 residues. As DNA, the CDR3 is TGTGCCAGCACCGGACTAGTGTGGGAGGATACGCAGTATTTT. Translating gives CASTGLVWEDTQYF.

This chain joins TRBV9 and TRBJ1-3; D is uncertain. CDR3 length: 13 amino acids. The ends were cut back, 6 bases at V and 8 bases at J, with 15 bases in the middle. Looked up from germline, CDR1 is SGDLS and CDR2 is YYNGEE. The CDR3 DNA is TGTGCCAGCAAGGCGGGAGAGTTGGACACCATATATTTT. This translates into CASKAGELDTIYF.

As regards this clonotype: Here the CDR3 omits its conserved ending phenylalanine or tryptophan, so a read error is the likely source. V usage is TRBV29-1 and J usage is TRBJ1-5; D perhaps matches TRBD1 (6 bases). Germline assignment: CDR1 SQVTM and CDR2 ANQGSEA. V lost 6 bases, J lost 6 bases, and 36 bases lay in between. The CDR3 consists of 20 residues. The CDR3 spells CSVPARAPAVHQGMGQPQHL. The CDR3 nucleotides read TGCAGCGTCCCTGCGAGGGCCCCGGCAGTGCACCAGGGGATGGGTCAGCCCCAGCATTTG.

This clonotype occurred many times. V is TRBV4-2 and J is TRBJ2-3, with 8 bases fitting TRBD2. The ends lost 1 base at V and 1 base at J; junction bases unmatched: 4. CDR1 and CDR2 from the germline V gene are LGHNA and YNFKEQ. The CDR3 extends over 16 amino acids. The CDR3 protein is CASSQGGGPRTDTQYF. The CDR3 nucleotides are TGTGCCAGCAGCCAAGGCGGGGGGCCTCGCACAGATACGCAGTATTTT.

This clonotype appeared a few times. The chain links TRBV27 to TRBJ2-7; D gene ambiguous. Germline V gene sequence: CDR1 MNHEY, CDR2 SMNVEV (reference sequence). Trimming stripped 6 bases from V and 4 bases from J, with 7 bases between. The CDR3 is made up of 11 amino acids. CDR3 sequence (DNA): TGTGCCAGCAGGGAACAATACGAGCAGTACTTC. Its protein is CASREQYEQYF.

This clonotype was seen only a few times. The chain couples TRBV4-1 to TRBJ1-6, with D perhaps matching TRBD1 (5 bases). Germline V lookup: CDR1 MGHRA, CDR2 YSYEKL. The CDR3 is 16 residues long. With 1 base removed from V and 4 bases from J, the gap between germline ends came to 11 bases. CDR3 nucleotides: TGCGCCAGCAGCCAAGGTCGGGGGGGATATAATTCACCCCTCCACTTT. Amino acids: CASSQGRGGYNSPLHF.

This chain connects TRBV2 to TRBJ1-2, with 12 positions matching TRBD1. The V and J ends lost 6 bases and 0 bases, in that order; junction bases with no gene match: 5. This CDR3 region has 16 residues. CDR1 and CDR2 (germline): SNHLY, FYNNEI. The CDR3 nucleotides are TGTGCCAGCAGGGGGACAGGGGGCGAACCTAACTATGGCTACACCTTC. Translation gives CASRGTGGEPNYGYTF.

This clonotype has just a few counts. The V gene is TRBV10-2, the J gene TRBJ2-1, with D uncertain. CDR3 length equals 14 residues. Germline loops: CDR1 WSHSY, CDR2 SAAADI. Trimming removed 3 bases from V and 6 bases from J, with 12 bases in between. The CDR3 region is CASSEGQSPNEQFF. The CDR3 DNA is TGCGCCAGCAGTGAAGGCCAGTCCCCCAATGAGCAGTTCTTC.

This clonotype was recorded a few times. CDR3 region: CAISDQGAHGYTF. CDR3 nucleotides: TGTGCCATCAGTGACCAGGGGGCTCATGGCTACACCTTC. The chain is built from TRBV10-3 and TRBJ1-2, with 8 nucleotides matching TRBD1. The germline CDR1 and CDR2 sequences are ENHRY and SYGVKD. The CDR3 loop spans 13 amino acids. J lost 6 bases, V lost 3 bases, and 3 bases had no gene match.

The rearrangement joins TRBV2 to TRBJ2-7; D is tentatively TRBD1 or TRBD2 (5 bases each). The CDR3 has 14 amino acids. Germline CDR1 reads SNHLY; CDR2 reads FYNNEI. Trimming left V 10 bases short and J 2 bases short, with 18 bases between. In DNA form, the CDR3 reads TGTGCCACCCGGTTGGATCGGGGACCCTACGAGCAGTACTTC. Translating gives CATRLDRGPYEQYF.

This clonotype came up a few times. The chain combines TRBV6-5 with TRBJ2-2; a possible D gene is TRBD2 (6 bases). CDR3 length equals 17 residues. V was shortened by 0 bases and J by 4 bases, with 15 bases between the two germline ends. Looked up from germline, CDR1 is MNHEY and CDR2 is SVGAGI. The CDR3 region is CASSYSNPRGSTGELFF. DNA for the CDR3: TGTGCCAGCAGTTACTCGAACCCCCGGGGGAGCACCGGGGAGCTGTTTTTT.

The J gene is TRBJ2-2, the V gene TRBV7-2; possible D gene TRBD1, 6 bases. V was cut by 5 bases and J by 7 bases, with 11 bases left in between. This CDR3 is built from 13 residues. Germline lookup yields CDR1 SGHTA and CDR2 FQGNSA. The CDR3 here is CASSKRGFGELFF. In DNA, the CDR3 is TGTGCCAGCAGCAAAAGGGGGTTCGGGGAGCTGTTTTTT.

This clonotype was counted only a few times. The J gene is TRBJ2-3, the V gene TRBV9; a weak D match, TRBD2 (6 bases). This CDR3 is built from 15 residues. The V gene lost 2 bases and the J gene lost 2 bases, with 12 bases spanning the gap. Looked up from germline, CDR1 is SGDLS and CDR2 is YYNGEE. The CDR3 DNA reads TGTGCCAGCAGCGTGACGGGGGTTCCCACAGATACGCAGTATTTT. As protein: CASSVTGVPTDTQYF. The complete variable domain, with remaining parts taken from reference TRBV9 and TRBJ2-3, reads DSGVTQTPKHLITATGQRVTLRCSPRSGDLSVYWYQQSLDQGLQFLIQYYNGEERAKGNILERFSAQQFPDLHSELNLSSLELGDSALYFCASSVTGVPTDTQYFGPGTRLTVL.

The rearrangement joins TRBV20-1 to TRBJ1-5; D may be TRBD1 (5 bases). The CDR3 has 13 residues. V gave up 3 bases and J gave up 4 bases, with 10 bases separating them. Germline V lookup: CDR1 DFQATT, CDR2 SNEGSKA (reference sequence). The CDR3 is CSARVPGNQPQHF. CDR3 nucleotides: TGCAGTGCTAGGGTACCAGGGAATCAGCCCCAGCATTTT.

There are a few counts of this clonotype. The chain employs TRBV4-1 and TRBJ2-3, with D tentatively TRBD1 or TRBD2 (6 bases each). This CDR3 spans 13 amino acids. The ends were cut back, 3 bases at V and 5 bases at J, with 9 bases in the middle. The germline V gene has CDR1 MGHRA and CDR2 YSYEKL. As DNA, the CDR3 is TGCGCCAGCAGCCAGAGGGGGGAAGATACGCAGTATTTT. The encoded protein is CASSQRGEDTQYF.

Only a few counts were recorded for this clonotype. The chain recombines TRBV2 with TRBJ1-5; D unresolved. This CDR3 spans 13 amino acids. V was cut by 8 bases and J by 0 bases, with 8 bases left in between. Germline loops: CDR1 SNHLY, CDR2 FYNNEI. The chain's CDR3 is CASGEHSNQPQHF. The CDR3 DNA follows: TGTGCCAGCGGGGAGCATAGCAATCAGCCCCAGCATTTT. The whole variable domain, remainder taken from reference TRBV2 and TRBJ1-5, is EPEVTQTPSHQVTQMGQEVILRCVPISNHLYFYWYRQILGQKVEFLVSFYNNEISEKSEIFDDQFSVERPDGSNFTLKIRSTKLEDSAMYFCASGEHSNQPQHFGDGTRLSIL.

Points on this clonotype: A read error may explain this, as a much larger clone is one base away. The CDR3 nucleotides are TGCAGTGCTAGAGATCCCGGGGGGTATGAGCAGTTCTTC. Translating it yields CSARDPGGYEQFF. The chain combines TRBV20-1 with TRBJ2-1; 7 bases align to TRBD2. In germline, CDR1 is DFQATT, CDR2 SNEGSKA (reference sequence). The CDR3 has 13 residues. With V trimmed by 0 bases and J by 8 bases, 4 bases remained unmatched.

The V call is TRBV19, the J call TRBJ1-2; D is undetermined. Germline V gives CDR1 LNHDA, CDR2 SQIVND (reference sequence). This CDR3 has 10 amino acids. Trimming left V 10 bases short and J 6 bases short, with 9 bases between. DNA of the CDR3: TGTGCCAATAAGGGCCATGGCTACACCTTC. Translating gives CANKGHGYTF. Full variable domain (outside the CDR3, taken from reference TRBV19 and TRBJ1-2): DGGITQSPKYLFRKEGQNVTLSCEQNLNHDAMYWYRQDPGQGLRLIYYSQIVNDFQKGDIAEGYSVSREKKESFPLTVTSAQKNPTAFYLCANKGHGYTFGSGTRLTVV.

The chain joins TRBV12-3 or TRBV12-4 to TRBJ2-7; D gene ambiguous. The J call may be faulty, since TRBJ2-5 better matches the DNA end. The CDR3 covers 14 residues. CDR3 sequence reads: CASSLGGAPETQYF. In nucleotides, the CDR3 is TGTGCCAGCAGTTTAGGAGGAGCTCCCGAGACCCAGTACTTC.

This clonotype was seen a few times. The rearrangement joins TRBV5-1 to TRBJ1-2; the D gene is possibly TRBD1 (5 bases). Germline lookup yields CDR1 SGHRS and CDR2 YFSETQ. V lost 3 bases to trimming and J lost 8 bases, with 17 bases between them. CDR3 size: 14 residues. This chain's CDR3 is CASSWGSDPGGYTF. The CDR3 nucleotides are TGCGCCAGCAGCTGGGGCAGCGACCCTGGCGGCTACACCTTC. Full variable domain (outside the CDR3, taken from reference TRBV5-1 and TRBJ1-2): KAGVTQTPRYLIKTRGQQVTLSCSPISGHRSVSWYQQTPGQGLQFLFEYFSETQRNKGNFPGRFSGRQFSNSRSEMNVSTLELGDSALYLCASSWGSDPGGYTFGSGTRLTVV.

The chain combines TRBV2 with TRBJ2-1, with TRBD2 identical over 11 bases. This CDR3 is built from 17 residues. V lost 4 bases, J lost 2 bases, and 7 bases stayed unmatched. Germline-derived CDR1 and CDR2 are SNHLY and FYNNEI. The CDR3 DNA follows: TGTGCCAGCAGTGTGGGGTCTAGCGGGGGGACCTACAATGAGCAGTTCTTC. Amino acids: CASSVGSSGGTYNEQFF. Filled out from reference TRBV2 and TRBJ2-1, the complete variable domain reads EPEVTQTPSHQVTQMGQEVILRCVPISNHLYFYWYRQILGQKVEFLVSFYNNEISEKSEIFDDQFSVERPDGSNFTLKIRSTKLEDSAMYFCASSVGSSGGTYNEQFFGPGTRLTVL.